This section outlines one TCR beta chain sequence together with its context. How the authors handled the data: It was from reference gene primer amplification that nucleated cell counts were estimated. TCRdb keeps only in-frame clones here, not all; method: immunoSEQ multiplex PCR. Clone size and V and J calls were adopted from that table, with D and trimming inferred from the DNA. The table has roughly 140,000 clones, 80% seen once; the top ten hold over 10%. The record originates from a study of blood T cell repertoires in COVID-19. At the level of the study: There were acute and convalescent COVID-19 samples, and they came from the United States, Italy and Spain. T cells, B-cell-depleted T cells, or PBMCs provided the cDNA or gDNA that served as material.

Germline V gives CDR1 SGHKS, CDR2 YYEKEE (reference sequence). V shed 3 bases, J shed 6 bases, and the junction held 11 bases outside the gene matches. This CDR3 has 15 amino acids. V is TRBV5-5 and J is TRBJ2-7, with 8 bases that match TRBD2. The sample consisted of peripheral blood. The TCR comes from a man aged 60-69 years with active or convalescent COVID-19. CDR3 loop: CASSSKPGLGSEQYF. CDR3 sequence (DNA): TGTGCCAGCAGCTCAAAACCGGGACTAGGGTCCGAGCAGTACTTC.